One TCR beta chain is described in this entry. During active infection, Seattle patients enrolled and were then monitored through disease. The record originates from a study of blood T cell repertoires in COVID-19. On the study more broadly: Samples representing acute and convalescent COVID-19 were sourced from the United States, Italy and Spain. The cDNA or gDNA used as material had been derived from T cells, B-cell-depleted T cells, or PBMCs.

V trimming: 2 bases; J trimming: 6 bases; junction bases outside the gene matches: 8. Looked up from germline, CDR1 is MNHEY and CDR2 is SVGEGT. CDR3 size: 16 residues. Authors' analysis steps: Using reference gene primer amplification, nucleated cell counts were estimated. Repertoires were generated with immunoSEQ multiplex PCR, while TCRdb's copy carries only in-frame clones and drops some. V, J and clone size are taken as reported in that table, and D and trimming were inferred from the DNA itself. The data contain roughly 100,000 clones, roughly 90% of them singletons. Sequenced: peripheral blood. This clonotype was obtained from a woman aged 45-59 years with COVID-19, enrolled during active disease. The rearrangement joins TRBV6-2 or TRBV6-3 to TRBJ2-3, with 10 bases matching TRBD2. CDR3: CASSYELAGVPDTQYF. CDR3 sequence (DNA): TGTGCCAGCAGTTACGAGCTAGCGGGGGTACCGGATACGCAGTATTTT.